Presented here are 5 T cell receptor beta chains from one specimen sequenced in a study of blood T cell repertoires in COVID-19 (TCRdb year 2020). Library creation used the immunoSEQ multiplex PCR assay. Here the immuneACCESS table is served through TCRdb, limited to in-frame sequences with V and J called. Missing clones are a known gap in these copies; in checked studies unresolved V genes cover under half, and the rest lacks a known reason. The sample has more than 100,000 clones on record, approximately 70% of them singletons. The top ten clonotypes cover 0.65% to 0.95% of the sample. The material sequenced was peripheral blood. These receptors were obtained from a human donor with acute or convalescent COVID-19. The donor label of this sample is uncertain.

V and J are TRBV5-4 and TRBJ1-2; the match to TRBD1 covers 7 bases. V lost 3 bases and J lost 2; bases outside the gene matches: 10. The V gene's germline CDR1 is SGHNT and CDR2 YYREEE (reference sequence). The CDR3 consists of 16 residues. The CDR3 nucleotides read TGTGCCAGCAGCTCCGGGACAGTGCGATCGAACTATGGCTACACCTTC. This encodes CASSSGTVRSNYGYTF. Variable domain in full (rest from reference TRBV5-4 and TRBJ1-2): ETGVTQSPTHLIKTRGQQVTLRCSSQSGHNTVSWYQQALGQGPQFIFQYYREEENGRGNFPPRFSGLQFPNYSSELNVNALELDDSALYLCASSSGTVRSNYGYTFGSGTRLTVV.

The CDR3 sequence is CASISRTARYNEQFF. CDR3 in DNA: TGTGCCAGCATTTCCCGGACAGCGAGATACAATGAGCAGTTCTTC. The rearrangement links TRBV27 to TRBJ2-1, with D tentatively TRBD1 (6 bases). Trimming cost V 7 bases and J 4 bases, with 17 bases left between them. Per germline, CDR1 MNHEY and CDR2 SMNVEV (reference sequence). This CDR3 has 15 residues.

The V and J genes are TRBV5-5 and TRBJ2-7, with a tentative D call TRBD1 (6 bases). The CDR3 contains 13 residues. CDR1 is SGHKS and CDR2 is YYEKEE in the germline V gene (reference sequence). V shed 2 bases and J shed 5 bases, with 11 bases lying between them. CDR3: CASSLYSGDEQYV. In nucleotides, the CDR3 is TGTGCCAGCAGCTTATACTCAGGGGACGAGCAGTACGTC.

This clone was recorded a few times. The CDR3 bases are TGTGCCAGCAGCTTAGACCGCCCAAGCGGGGGGCGGCGCGGCGAGCAGTACTTC. Translating gives CASSLDRPSGGRRGEQYF. The chain joins TRBV7-8 to TRBJ2-7, with 9 bases identical to TRBD2. The CDR3 has 18 amino acids. The trim removed 1 base at V and 6 bases at J, leaving 16 bases unmatched. Germline V CDR1 and CDR2: SGHVS, FQNEAQ.

This sequence joins TRBV3-1 (or the pseudogene TRBV3-2) and TRBJ2-1, with 12 bases aligning to TRBD2. Germline loops: CDR1 LGHDT, CDR2 YNNKEL (reference sequence). This CDR3 is built from 15 residues. V was pared by 5 bases and J by 7 bases, with 6 bases of the junction left unmatched. The CDR3 nucleotides are TGTGCCAGCAGCACCCGACTAGCGGGGGATAATGAGCAGTTCTTC. Protein: CASSTRLAGDNEQFF.